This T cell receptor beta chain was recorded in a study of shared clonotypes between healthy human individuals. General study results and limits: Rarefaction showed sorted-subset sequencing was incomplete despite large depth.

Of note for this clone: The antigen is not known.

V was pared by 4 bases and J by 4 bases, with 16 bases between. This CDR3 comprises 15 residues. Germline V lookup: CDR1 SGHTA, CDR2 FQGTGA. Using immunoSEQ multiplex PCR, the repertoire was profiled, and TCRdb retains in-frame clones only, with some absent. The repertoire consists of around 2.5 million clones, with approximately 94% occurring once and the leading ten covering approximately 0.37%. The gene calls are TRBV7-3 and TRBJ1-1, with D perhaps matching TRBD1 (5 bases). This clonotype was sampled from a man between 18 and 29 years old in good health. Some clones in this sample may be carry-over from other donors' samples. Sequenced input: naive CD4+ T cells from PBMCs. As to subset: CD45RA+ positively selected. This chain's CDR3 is CASSSHGGVSTEAFF. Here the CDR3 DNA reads TGTGCCAGCAGCTCGCACGGGGGGGTTTCCACTGAAGCTTTCTTT.